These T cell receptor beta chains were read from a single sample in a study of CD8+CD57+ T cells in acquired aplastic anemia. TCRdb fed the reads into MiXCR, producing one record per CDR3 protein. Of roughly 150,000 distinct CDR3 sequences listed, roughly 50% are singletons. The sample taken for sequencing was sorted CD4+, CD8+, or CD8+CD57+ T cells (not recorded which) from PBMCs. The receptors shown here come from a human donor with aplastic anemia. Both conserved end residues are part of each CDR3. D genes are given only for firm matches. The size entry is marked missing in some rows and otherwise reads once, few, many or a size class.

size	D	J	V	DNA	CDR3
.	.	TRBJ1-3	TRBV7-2	TGTGCCAGCAGCTTAGGACTCACGGCCCGAAGCACCATATATTTT	CASSLGLTARSTIYF
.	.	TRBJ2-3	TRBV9	TGTGCCAGCACACCGGTTTTGGGGAGTACAGATACGCAGTATTTT	CASTPVLGSTDTQYF
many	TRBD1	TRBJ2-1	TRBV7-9	TGTGCCAGCAGCTTGGACAGGGGGCGGTACAATGAGCAGTTCTTC	CASSLDRGRYNEQFF
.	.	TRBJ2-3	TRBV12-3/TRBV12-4	TGTGCCAGCCGGTCGGGGGGACAGCCCTTTAGTGGGGTCACAGATACGCAGTATTTT	CASRSGGQPFSGVTDTQYF
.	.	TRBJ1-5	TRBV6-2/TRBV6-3	TGTGCCAGCACCATCCATAGCAATCAGCCCCAGCATTTT	CASTIHSNQPQHF
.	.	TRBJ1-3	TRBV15	TGTGCCACCAGCAGCTTGGCCCCAGGGTCAGGAAACACCATATATTTT	CATSSLAPGSGNTIYF
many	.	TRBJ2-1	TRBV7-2	TGTGCCAGCAGCTTAGCGCAAGGGGGGATCAGGCAGTTCTTC	CASSLAQGGIRQFF
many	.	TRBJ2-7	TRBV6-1	TGTGCCAGCAGGAACAGCTACGAGCAGTACTTC	CASRNSYEQYF
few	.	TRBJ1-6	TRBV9	TGTGCCAGCAGCTCCGGATCTAGATTCTCCTATAATTCACCCCTCCACTTT	CASSSGSRFSYNSPLHF
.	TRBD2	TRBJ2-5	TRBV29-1	TGCAGCGAATCTAGCGGAGAGACCCAGTGCTTC	CSESSGETQCF
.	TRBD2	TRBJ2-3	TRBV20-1	TGCAGTGCTAGCAAAAGCGGGGGGGCCGGGGATACGCAGTATTTT	CSASKSGGAGDTQYF
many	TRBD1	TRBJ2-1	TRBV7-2	TGTGCCAGCAGCTTGACAGGGGGCGTTTCCGATGAGCAGTTCTTC	CASSLTGGVSDEQFF
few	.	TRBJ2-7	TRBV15	TGTGCCACCAGCAGAGATCCCCAGGACGAGCAGTACTTC	CATSRDPQDEQYF
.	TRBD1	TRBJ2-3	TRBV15	TGTGCCACCAGCAGGAGTCGGGACAGGGCAGATACGCAGTATTTT	CATSRSRDRADTQYF
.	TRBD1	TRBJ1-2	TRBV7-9	TGTGCCAGCAGCCCCTTGGACAGGGACTATGGCTACACCTTC	CASSPLDRDYGYTF
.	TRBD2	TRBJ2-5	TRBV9	TGTGCCAGCAGCGTTGGGACTAGCGGGGATCAAGAGACCCAGTACTTC	CASSVGTSGDQETQYF
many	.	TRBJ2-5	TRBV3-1	TGTGCCAGCAGGGAGCGGTTACAAGAGACCCAGTACTTC	CASRERLQETQYF
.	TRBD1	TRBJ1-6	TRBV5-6	TGTGCCAGCAGCTTGGCGGGACAGGGAGGCTCACCCCTCCACTTT	CASSLAGQGGSPLHF
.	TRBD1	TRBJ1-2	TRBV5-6	TGTGCCAGCAGCTTGGGCGAGACAGGGTCTGGCTATGGCTACACCTTC	CASSLGETGSGYGYTF
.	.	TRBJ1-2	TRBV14	TGTGCCAGCAGCCCAGCGTCCTATGGCTACACCTTC	CASSPASYGYTF
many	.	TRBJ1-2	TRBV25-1	TGTGCCAGCAGTGAGGGGCCTAACTATGGCTACACCTTC	CASSEGPNYGYTF
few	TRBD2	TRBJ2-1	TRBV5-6	TGTGCCAGCAGCTATACTAGCGGCTCCTACAATGAGCAGTTCTTC	CASSYTSGSYNEQFF